Presented here are 32 T cell receptor beta chains from one specimen sequenced in a study of cytomegalovirus exposure and HLA in healthy donors. Primers included in the PCR were 60 Vbeta and 13 Jbeta primers. Sequencing was performed with immunoSEQ multiplex PCR; in TCRdb, only in-frame clones are kept and a portion is missing. Seen here are 150,000 to 200,000 clones, about three quarters observed once, and the top ten hold approximately 0.99%. The sequencing sample was made of PBMCs. Receptors originate from a woman between 35 and 50 years old in good health and CMV-seronegative.

This rearrangement joins TRBV6-4 to TRBJ2-1, with a tentative D call TRBD2 (6 bases). The CDR3 runs to 14 residues. Trimming stripped 6 bases from V and 10 bases from J, with 19 bases between. The germline CDR1 and CDR2 sequences are MRHNA and SNTAGT. CDR3 in DNA: TGTGCCAGCAGCGCCCGCAGTGTTAGCGGAGAGCAGTTCTTC. It specifies CASSARSVSGEQFF.

V is TRBV5-4 and J is TRBJ1-2; TRBD1 matches 8 bases. CDR3 size: 13 residues. V lost 3 bases and J lost 2; bases outside the gene matches: 0. Germline V gene sequence: CDR1 SGHNT, CDR2 YYREEE (reference sequence). The CDR3 spells CASSYRGNYGYTF. As DNA, the CDR3 is TGTGCCAGCAGCTACAGGGGGAACTATGGCTACACCTTC.

The rearrangement uses TRBV7-8 and TRBJ1-4, with 8 nucleotides matching TRBD1. The germline CDR1 and CDR2 sequences are SGHVS and FQNEAQ. The CDR3 has 15 residues. V was clipped by 1 base and J by 2 bases; unmatched bases: 0. The CDR3: CASSLGTGTNEKLFF. The CDR3 coding sequence is TGTGCCAGCAGCTTAGGGACAGGGACTAATGAAAAACTGTTTTTT. Variable domain in full (rest from reference TRBV7-8 and TRBJ1-4): GAGVSQSPRYKVAKRGQDVALRCDPISGHVSLFWYQQALGQGPEFLTYFQNEAQLDKSGLPSDRFFAERPEGSVSTLKIQRTQQEDSAVYLCASSLGTGTNEKLFFGSGTQLSVL.

There are a few counts of this clone. The rearrangement links TRBV5-1 to TRBJ2-2; possibly TRBD2 for D (6 bases). The CDR3 totals 13 residues. The germline gives CDR1 SGHRS, CDR2 YFSETQ. V was clipped by 6 bases and J by 5 bases, with 11 bases between them. The CDR3 loop reads CASNQGGTGELFF. The CDR3 nucleotides are TGCGCCAGCAATCAAGGAGGGACCGGGGAGCTGTTTTTT.

This clone was seen just once. J is TRBJ2-1 and V is TRBV4-3; D unclear. The germline CDR1 and CDR2 sequences are LGHNA and YSLEER. V lost 0 bases and J 8 bases, leaving 11 bases between the germline ends. The CDR3 spans 14 residues. The CDR3 coding sequence is TGCGCCAGCAGCCAAGACCTCCAGGCAGATGAGCAGTTCTTC. This translates into CASSQDLQADEQFF.

This rearrangement joins TRBV30 to TRBJ2-3; 9 bases line up with TRBD2. In germline, CDR1 is GTSNPN, CDR2 SVGIG (reference sequence). The CDR3 length is 13 residues. Losses at the gene ends were 5 bases for V and 4 bases for J; bases not matched to a gene: 4. The CDR3 bases are TGTGCCTGGGGACTAGCGCCAGCAGATACGCAGTATTTT. This gives the protein CAWGLAPADTQYF.

The gene calls are TRBV5-8 and TRBJ1-5; TRBD1 matches at 8 bases. V shed 4 bases, J shed 1 base, and the junction held 4 bases outside the gene matches. The CDR3 extends over 15 amino acids. The germline V gene encodes CDR1 SGHTS and CDR2 YDEGEE. CDR3 sequence: CASSPWDRSNQPQHF. CDR3 coding DNA: TGTGCCAGCAGCCCGTGGGACAGGAGCAATCAGCCCCAGCATTTT.

Only one count was recorded for this clone. The rearrangement joins TRBV5-6 to TRBJ1-4, with TRBD1 matching over 9 bases. CDR1 and CDR2 (germline): SGHDT, YYEEEE. The V gene end was trimmed by 2 bases and the J gene end by 3 bases; junction bases not matched to a gene: 14. CDR3 length: 19 residues. CDR3 amino acids: CASSLSYEGQGIPNEKLFF. For the CDR3, the DNA is TGTGCCAGCAGCTTATCCTACGAGGGACAGGGAATCCCTAATGAAAAACTGTTTTTT.

The rearrangement joins TRBV6-1 to TRBJ2-7, with 7 bases that match TRBD2. The CDR3 totals 13 residues. J lost 5 bases, V lost 6 bases, and 7 bases had no gene match. Germline V CDR1 and CDR2: MNHNS, SASEGT. The chain's CDR3 is CASSLSGMNEQYF. For the CDR3, the DNA is TGTGCCAGCAGCCTAAGCGGGATGAACGAGCAGTACTTC.

V and J are TRBV21-1 and TRBJ2-7; the table assigns TRBD1, which was not confirmed against the DNA. TRBV21-1 is a listed pseudogene. The CDR3 consists of 19 residues. CDR3 coding DNA: TGTGCCAGCAGCAGAACCGGGACAGGGTGGTCCGGGGTAGTCTACGAGCAGTACGTC. Translating gives CASSRTGTGWSGVVYEQYV.

The rearrangement links TRBV6-5 to TRBJ1-4, with unresolved D. Per germline, CDR1 MNHEY and CDR2 SVGAGI. The CDR3 length is 11 residues. The V end was cut by 6 bases, the J end by 6 bases, with 5 bases between. This chain's CDR3 is CASRRDEKLFF. The CDR3 bases are TGTGCCAGCAGGCGAGATGAAAAACTGTTTTTT.

As regards this clone: The identical CDR3 is also encoded by other nucleotide sequences in the sample. The chain links TRBV11-3 to TRBJ2-7; 13 bases align to TRBD2. This CDR3 is 19 amino acids long. The V and J ends lost 0 bases and 5 bases, in that order; junction bases with no gene match: 13. Germline CDR1 reads SGHNT; CDR2 reads YENEEA. For the CDR3, the DNA is TGTGCCAGCAGCTTAGATAGTTTGGGACTAGCGGGGAGGAATAACGAGCAGTACTTC. This codes for CASSLDSLGLAGRNNEQYF.

This chain uses TRBV7-2 with TRBJ1-4, with a weak D call TRBD1 (5 bases). The CDR3 covers 15 residues. V lost 3 bases and J 10 bases, leaving 18 bases between the germline ends. Germline V CDR1 and CDR2: SGHTA, FQGNSA. The CDR3 sequence: CASSLAQGHPLKLFF. CDR3 bases: TGTGCCAGCAGCTTGGCCCAGGGCCACCCTTTAAAACTGTTTTTT. The full variable domain, completed using reference TRBV7-2 and TRBJ1-4, is GAGVSQSPSNKVTEKGKDVELRCDPISGHTALYWYRQSLGQGLEFLIYFQGNSAPDKSGLPSDRFSAERTGGSVSTLTIQRTQQEDSAVYLCASSLAQGHPLKLFFGSGTQLSVL.

A word on this clone: An end of the junction differs from the germline gene, which may be a read error. This chain connects TRBV19 to TRBJ1-5, with D possibly matching TRBD1 (5 bases). The CDR3 sequence is 12 residues long. Germline CDR1 LNHDA, CDR2 SQIVND (reference sequence). The DNA of the CDR3 is TGTGCCAGTAGTACGCCAGGGCAGCTCCAGCATTTT. Translated, it gives CASSTPGQLQHF.

This clone has a handful of counts. V is TRBV6-6 and J is TRBJ1-4; a weak D match, TRBD1 (5 bases). Trimming removed 5 bases from V and 10 bases from J, with 14 bases in between. Looked up from germline, CDR1 is MNHNY and CDR2 is SVGAGI (reference sequence). This CDR3 contains 13 residues. The CDR3: CASSSIGRGKLFF. The CDR3 coding sequence is TGTGCCAGCAGTAGTATCGGGAGGGGAAAACTGTTTTTT.

CDR3 amino acids: CASSLGQGGGETQYF. Written as DNA, the CDR3 is TGTGCCAGCAGCTTGGGACAGGGAGGAGGAGAGACCCAGTACTTC. V is TRBV5-8 and J is TRBJ2-5, with D tentatively TRBD1 (7 bases). The CDR3 spans 15 residues. Looked up from germline, CDR1 is SGHTS and CDR2 is YDEGEE. Deletions cut 0 bases from V and 4 bases from J, with 13 bases between.

The genes are TRBV4-2 and TRBJ2-1; possibly TRBD2 for D (7 bases). CDR3 length: 13 residues. Trimming pared 3 bases from V and 13 bases from J, leaving 16 bases between. Germline CDR1 reads LGHNA; CDR2 reads YNFKEQ. CDR3 DNA: TGTGCCAGCAGCCAGGTGAGGCGGGGGCACCAGTTCTTC. Its protein product is CASSQVRRGHQFF.

The V gene is TRBV7-2, the J gene TRBJ1-2; the match to TRBD1 covers 8 bases. Germline CDR1 SGHTA, CDR2 FQGNSA. The CDR3 has 14 amino acids. The J segment lost 6 bases and the V segment lost 4 bases, leaving 7 bases of the junction unmatched. The DNA for the CDR3 is TGTGCCAGCAGCTCCGGACAGGGAAGGAATGGCTACACCTTC. As protein: CASSSGQGRNGYTF.

The chain employs TRBV27 and TRBJ2-3; the match to TRBD2 covers 10 bases. Germline V gene sequence: CDR1 MNHEY, CDR2 SMNVEV (reference sequence). The CDR3 is 17 amino acids. With V trimmed by 0 bases and J by 7 bases, 10 bases remained unmatched. CDR3 nucleotide sequence: TGTGCCAGCAGTTTATCGACTAGAAGCGGGAGGGCAAATACGCAGTATTTT. It specifies CASSLSTRSGRANTQYF.

The chain joins TRBV4-1 to TRBJ2-7; TRBD1 matches 9 bases. With 1 base clipped from V and 5 bases from J, the junction kept 3 bases outside the gene matches. The CDR3 consists of 14 residues. Germline loops: CDR1 MGHRA, CDR2 YSYEKL. The CDR3 reads CASSQADRGHEQYF. The CDR3 DNA is TGCGCCAGCAGCCAAGCGGACAGGGGACACGAGCAGTACTTC.

CDR3: CASSYDDRDGYTF. DNA for the CDR3: TGTGCCAGCAGTTACGACGACCGGGATGGCTACACCTTC. The chain has TRBV6-6 and TRBJ1-2; D remains unclear. CDR3 size: 13 residues. Trimming took 2 bases from V and 6 from J, leaving 10 bases between them. Looked up from germline, CDR1 is MNHNY and CDR2 is SVGAGI (reference sequence).

This clone was counted a single time. The rearrangement links TRBV27 to TRBJ2-1; 9 nucleotides match TRBD1. The CDR3 totals 15 residues. V trimming: 5 bases; J trimming: 5 bases; junction bases outside the gene matches: 7. Germline CDR1 MNHEY, CDR2 SMNVEV (reference sequence). The CDR3 region is CASSPGTGYHNEQFF. The CDR3, as DNA: TGTGCCAGCAGTCCAGGGACAGGGTATCACAATGAGCAGTTCTTC.

The chain couples TRBV29-1 to TRBJ1-4, with D tentatively TRBD1 (5 bases). V gave up 7 bases and J gave up 3 bases, with 12 bases separating them. The CDR3 consists of 13 residues. CDR1 SQVTM and CDR2 ANQGSEA come from the germline V gene. The CDR3 spells CSATVSANEKLFF. CDR3 coding DNA: TGCAGCGCGACAGTCTCGGCTAATGAAAAACTGTTTTTT. The full variable domain, its missing parts supplied by reference TRBV29-1 and TRBJ1-4, is SAVISQKPSRDICQRGTSLTIQCQVDSQVTMMFWYRQQPGQSLTLIATANQGSEATYESGFVIDKFPISRPNLTFSTLTVSNMSPEDSSIYLCSATVSANEKLFFGSGTQLSVL.

This rearrangement joins TRBV6-5 to TRBJ1-5, with unresolved D. Trimming left V 5 bases short and J 7 bases short, with 18 bases between. Looked up from germline, CDR1 is MNHEY and CDR2 is SVGAGI. The CDR3 loop spans 15 amino acids. CDR3 in amino acids: CASSRNPAAGQPQHF. For the CDR3, the DNA is TGTGCCAGCAGTCGAAACCCGGCAGCGGGACAGCCCCAGCATTTT.

This clone was seen a handful of times. This sequence joins TRBV14 and TRBJ2-2; 8 bases are a match to TRBD2. The germline V gene has CDR1 SGHDN and CDR2 FVKESK. The CDR3 loop spans 17 amino acids. Trimming at V came to 0 bases and at J to 4 bases, leaving 7 bases not matched to a gene. The chain's CDR3 is CASSQDVHRGGTGELFF. In DNA form, the CDR3 reads TGTGCCAGCAGCCAAGATGTACATCGGGGGGGCACCGGGGAGCTGTTTTTT.

This clone occurred a few times. The rearrangement joins TRBV5-4 to TRBJ2-1; no reliable D call. V lost 4 bases to trimming and J lost 0 bases, with 14 bases between them. CDR3 length: 16 residues. CDR1 and CDR2 from the germline V gene are SGHNT and YYREEE (reference sequence). The CDR3 bases are TGTGCCAGCAGCAGAGAGACTTCCAGCTCCTACAATGAGCAGTTCTTC. Its protein product is CASSRETSSSYNEQFF.

The count of this clone is one. The chain employs TRBV28 and TRBJ1-5, with D uncertain. The CDR3 totals 13 residues. Trimming took off 4 bases at V and 0 bases at J, with 4 bases between the two ends. Germline V gene sequence: CDR1 MDHEN, CDR2 SYDVKM. The CDR3 reads CASSYGSNQPQHF. The CDR3 DNA sequence: TGTGCCAGCAGTTACGGTAGCAATCAGCCCCAGCATTTT.

The rearrangement uses TRBV19 and TRBJ1-2; D is undetermined. V dropped 1 base and J dropped 6 bases, with 18 bases sitting between them. Germline V CDR1 and CDR2: LNHDA, SQIVND (reference sequence). The CDR3 has 16 residues. The CDR3, as DNA: TGTGCCAGTAGTATAGCGTCGCCGGGGAGGTGGAATGGCTACACCTTC. It yields the protein CASSIASPGRWNGYTF.

This chain links TRBV5-1 with TRBJ1-2; D remains ambiguous. This CDR3 contains 15 residues. Trimming took 6 bases from V and 0 from J, leaving 15 bases between them. CDR1 and CDR2 (germline): SGHRS, YFSETQ. CDR3 DNA: TGCGCCAGCACTTTTAATGCGGCTGCTAACTATGGCTACACCTTC. Translation: CASTFNAAANYGYTF.

The J gene is TRBJ1-2, the V gene TRBV6-4; D possibly corresponds to TRBD1 (6 bases). This CDR3 has 18 amino acids. Trimming took off 1 base at V and 4 bases at J, with 22 bases between the two ends. Germline V lookup: CDR1 MRHNA, CDR2 SNTAGT. The CDR3 DNA reads TGTGCCAGCAGTGACTACTTTAAGACAGGCGACACAGTCTATGGCTACACCTTC. This encodes CASSDYFKTGDTVYGYTF.

The chain has TRBV2 and TRBJ2-3; D possibly corresponds to TRBD2 (5 bases). This CDR3 is built from 14 residues. Germline V gives CDR1 SNHLY, CDR2 FYNNEI. The V end was cut by 6 bases, the J end by 1 base, with 11 bases between. This CDR3 is CASSSWRGTDTQYF. The CDR3 coding sequence is TGTGCCAGCAGCTCCTGGCGGGGCACAGATACGCAGTATTTT.

The rearrangement links TRBV18 to TRBJ1-2; the match to TRBD1 covers 10 bases. The CDR3 loop spans 16 amino acids. V was clipped by 3 bases and J by 3 bases; unmatched bases: 7. CDR1 and CDR2 (germline): KGHSH, LQKENI. The CDR3 region is CASSPSRTGGDYGYTF. CDR3 coding DNA: TGTGCCAGCTCACCTTCCCGGACAGGGGGAGACTATGGCTACACCTTC.